The 9 T cell receptor beta chains given below trace back to one sample, sequenced in a study of neurological immune-mediated disorders. TCRdb reprocessed the 5' RACE reads via MiXCR and lists one record per CDR3 protein. The data show about 48,000 distinct CDR3 sequences, less than 2% seen once. Sequencing was carried out using PBMCs. These receptors all come from a woman aged 40 to 50 with multiple sclerosis.

This clonotype has a count of ten or more. The chain has TRBV9 and TRBJ2-1; D might be TRBD2 (6 bases). Trimming cost V 3 bases and J 4 bases, with 11 bases left between them. The CDR3 covers 14 residues. CDR1 is SGDLS, CDR2 YYNGEE, per germline. The CDR3 DNA follows: TGTGCCAGCAGCGGGGGTGGGGGGTACAATGAGCAGTTCTTC. Its translation is CASSGGGGYNEQFF.

At least ten counts were recorded for this clonotype. V is TRBV20-1 and J is TRBJ1-2, with a tentative D call TRBD1 (6 bases). V gave up 6 bases and J gave up 0 bases, with 14 bases separating them. This CDR3 region has 14 residues. Germline V gene data show CDR1 as DFQATT and CDR2 as SNEGSKA (reference sequence). This CDR3 reads CSATGYGANYGYTF. For the CDR3, the DNA is TGCAGTGCCACAGGGTACGGAGCTAACTATGGCTACACCTTC.

V usage is TRBV5-1 and J usage is TRBJ2-1; D gene unclear. Germline V gene sequence: CDR1 SGHRS, CDR2 YFSETQ. The V gene lost 0 bases and the J gene lost 0 bases, with 7 bases spanning the gap. This CDR3 contains 15 residues. CDR3 bases: TGCGCCAGCAGCTTGGAGCCTGGCTCCTACAATGAGCAGTTCTTC. The encoded protein is CASSLEPGSYNEQFF.

This clonotype was found many times. The rearrangement links TRBV7-2 to TRBJ1-5; D remains ambiguous. V dropped 2 bases and J dropped 5 bases, with 7 bases sitting between them. Germline CDR1 SGHTA, CDR2 FQGNSA. This CDR3 has 13 residues. CDR3 sequence reads: CASSLTPDQPQHF. The CDR3 nucleotides are TGTGCCAGCAGCTTAACCCCGGATCAGCCCCAGCATTTT.

This clonotype was seen many times. The chain employs TRBV27 and TRBJ1-1; D gene ambiguous. Germline loops: CDR1 MNHEY, CDR2 SMNVEV (reference sequence). The CDR3 runs 13 residues. V was shortened by 3 bases and J by 2 bases, with 7 bases between the two germline ends. CDR3 bases: TGTGCCAGCAGTTTGTATCGAAACACTGAAGCTTTCTTT. Protein: CASSLYRNTEAFF.

This clonotype was detected ten times or more. J is TRBJ1-6 and V is TRBV5-5; 7 bases line up with TRBD1. The trim removed 4 bases at V and 7 bases at J, leaving 5 bases unmatched. Germline assignment: CDR1 SGHKS and CDR2 YYEKEE (reference sequence). CDR3 length equals 14 residues. CDR3 in DNA: TGTGCCAGCAGCCTGGACAGGTTGAATTCACCCCTCCACTTT. It specifies CASSLDRLNSPLHF.

Ten or more counts support this clonotype. This chain connects TRBV25-1 to TRBJ2-1; 11 nucleotides align to TRBD1. In germline, CDR1 is MGHDK, CDR2 SYGVNS. Trimming cost V 4 bases and J 9 bases; bases outside gene matches: 8. The CDR3 is 15 amino acids. The CDR3 DNA follows: TGTGCCAGCAGTGCCGGGACAGGGGGAACGGGTGAGCAGTTCTTC. Encoded protein: CASSAGTGGTGEQFF.

This clonotype showed up many times. This could be a read error, since a much larger clone is one nucleotide away. The V gene is TRBV2, the J gene TRBJ1-1, with D unresolved. The V gene's germline CDR1 is SNHLY and CDR2 FYNNEI. The V and J ends lost 4 bases and 1 base respectively, with 10 bases between them. The CDR3 has 14 residues. CDR3 sequence (DNA): TGTGCCAGCAGTGTCTGGAAGGGGAACACTGAAGCTTTCTTT. It specifies CASSVWKGNTEAFF.

This clonotype has at least ten counts. This chain connects TRBV24-1 to TRBJ2-3; D remains unclear. V was clipped by 4 bases and J by 2 bases, with 6 bases between them. Germline-derived CDR1 and CDR2 are KGHDR and SFDVKD. The CDR3 has 13 residues. The CDR3, as DNA: TGTGCCACCAGTGAAATGCTCACAGATACGCAGTATTTT. Protein product: CATSEMLTDTQYF.